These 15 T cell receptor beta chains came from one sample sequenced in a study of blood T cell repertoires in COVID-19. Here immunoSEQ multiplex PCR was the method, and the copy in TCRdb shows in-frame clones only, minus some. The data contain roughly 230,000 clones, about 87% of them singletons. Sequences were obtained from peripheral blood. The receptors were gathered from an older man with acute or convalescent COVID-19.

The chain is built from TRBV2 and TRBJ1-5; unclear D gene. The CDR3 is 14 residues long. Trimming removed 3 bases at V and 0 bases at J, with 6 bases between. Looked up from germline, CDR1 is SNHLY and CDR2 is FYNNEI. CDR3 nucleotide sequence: TGTGCCAGCAGTGACAGGTTTAGCAATCAGCCCCAGCATTTT. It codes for CASSDRFSNQPQHF.

CDR3 protein: CASSFLQGDQPQHF. The CDR3 region has the DNA TGTGCCAGCAGTTTCCTTCAGGGGGATCAGCCCCAGCATTTT. The chain uses TRBV28 and TRBJ1-5; 7 nucleotides agree with TRBD1. Per the germline V gene, CDR1 is MDHEN and CDR2 is SYDVKM. V trimming: 3 bases; J trimming: 5 bases; junction bases outside the gene matches: 4. CDR3 length equals 14 residues.

CDR3 in amino acids: CGQGQGAGWDTEAFF. The CDR3 nucleotides are TGTGGTCAGGGACAGGGGGCTGGGTGGGACACTGAAGCTTTCTTT. This chain uses TRBV30 with TRBJ1-1; 12 bases are shared with TRBD1. Germline values: CDR1 GTSNPN, CDR2 SVGIG (reference sequence). The CDR3 length is 15 residues.

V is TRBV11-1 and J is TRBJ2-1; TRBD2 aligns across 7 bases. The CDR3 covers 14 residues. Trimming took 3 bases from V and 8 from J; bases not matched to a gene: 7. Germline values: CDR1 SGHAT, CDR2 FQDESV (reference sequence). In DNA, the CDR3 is TGTGCCAGCAGCTTGCGGGGGATCGGGGATGAGCAGTTCTTC. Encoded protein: CASSLRGIGDEQFF.

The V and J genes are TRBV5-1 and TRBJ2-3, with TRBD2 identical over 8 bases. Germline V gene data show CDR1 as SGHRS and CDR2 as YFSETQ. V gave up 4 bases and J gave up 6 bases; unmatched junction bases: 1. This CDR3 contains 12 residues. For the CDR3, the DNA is TGCGCCAGCAGCCGGGAGGGGGATACGCAGTATTTT. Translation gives CASSREGDTQYF.

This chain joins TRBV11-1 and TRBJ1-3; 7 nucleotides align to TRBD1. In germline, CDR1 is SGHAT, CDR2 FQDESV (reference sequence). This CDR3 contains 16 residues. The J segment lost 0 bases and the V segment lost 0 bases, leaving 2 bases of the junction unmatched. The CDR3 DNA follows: TGTGCCAGCAGCTTAGCGGGACAGCTCTCTGGAAACACCATATATTTT. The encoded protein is CASSLAGQLSGNTIYF.

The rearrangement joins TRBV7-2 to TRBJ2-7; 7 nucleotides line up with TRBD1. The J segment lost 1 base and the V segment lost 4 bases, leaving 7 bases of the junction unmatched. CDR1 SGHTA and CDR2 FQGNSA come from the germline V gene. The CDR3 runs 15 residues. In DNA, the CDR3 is TGTGCCAGCAGCTCCGCCGGGACAGCATCCTACGAGCAGTACTTC. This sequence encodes CASSSAGTASYEQYF. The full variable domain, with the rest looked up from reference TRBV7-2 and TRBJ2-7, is GAGVSQSPSNKVTEKGKDVELRCDPISGHTALYWYRQSLGQGLEFLIYFQGNSAPDKSGLPSDRFSAERTGGSVSTLTIQRTQQEDSAVYLCASSSAGTASYEQYFGPGTRLTVT.

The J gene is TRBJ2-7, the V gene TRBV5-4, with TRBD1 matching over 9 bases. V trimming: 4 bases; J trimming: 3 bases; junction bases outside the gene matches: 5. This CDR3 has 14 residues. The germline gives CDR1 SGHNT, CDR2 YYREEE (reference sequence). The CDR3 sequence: CASSSRDRVYEQYF. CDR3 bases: TGTGCCAGCAGCAGCCGGGACAGGGTCTACGAGCAGTACTTC.

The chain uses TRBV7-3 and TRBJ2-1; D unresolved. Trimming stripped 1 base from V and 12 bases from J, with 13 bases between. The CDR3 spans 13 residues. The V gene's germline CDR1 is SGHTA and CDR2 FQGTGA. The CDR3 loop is CASSLRESSGQFF. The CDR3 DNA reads TGTGCCAGCAGCTTAAGAGAGTCCTCCGGGCAGTTCTTC.

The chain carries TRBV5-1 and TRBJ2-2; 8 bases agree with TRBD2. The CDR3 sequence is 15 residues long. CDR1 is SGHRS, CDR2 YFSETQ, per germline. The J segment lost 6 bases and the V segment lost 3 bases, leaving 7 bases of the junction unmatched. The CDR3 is CASSSPGLASGELFF. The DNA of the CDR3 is TGCGCCAGCAGCTCTCCCGGACTAGCTTCCGGGGAGCTGTTTTTT.

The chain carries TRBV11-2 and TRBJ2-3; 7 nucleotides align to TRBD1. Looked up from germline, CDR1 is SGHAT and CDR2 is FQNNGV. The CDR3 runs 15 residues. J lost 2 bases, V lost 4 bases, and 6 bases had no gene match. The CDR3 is CASSSGQTITDTQYF. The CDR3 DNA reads TGTGCCAGCAGCTCGGGACAGACAATCACAGATACGCAGTATTTT.

CDR3 sequence: CASSYSFAPNTGELFF. CDR3 nucleotide sequence: TGTGCCAGCAGTTACAGTTTTGCGCCAAACACCGGGGAGCTGTTTTTT. The V call is TRBV6-5, the J call TRBJ2-2; D is unresolved. The germline gives CDR1 MNHEY, CDR2 SVGAGI. V lost 2 bases and J 2 bases, leaving 12 bases between the germline ends. The CDR3 loop spans 16 amino acids.

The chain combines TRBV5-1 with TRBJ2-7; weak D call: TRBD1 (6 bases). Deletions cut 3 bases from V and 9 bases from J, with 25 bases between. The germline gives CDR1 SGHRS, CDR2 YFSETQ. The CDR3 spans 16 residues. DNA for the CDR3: TGCGCCAGCAGCTCGTCGACCGGGACACCTTATGAGGTGCAGTACTTC. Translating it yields CASSSSTGTPYEVQYF.

The DNA for the CDR3 is TGTGCCACATCTAGACTAGCGGGGGGTAGCACAGATACGCAGTATTTT. Translated: CATSRLAGGSTDTQYF. The V gene is TRBV27, the J gene TRBJ2-3, with TRBD2 identical over 13 bases. Germline V gives CDR1 MNHEY, CDR2 SMNVEV (reference sequence). CDR3 length equals 16 residues. V lost 10 bases and J lost 0; bases outside the gene matches: 7.

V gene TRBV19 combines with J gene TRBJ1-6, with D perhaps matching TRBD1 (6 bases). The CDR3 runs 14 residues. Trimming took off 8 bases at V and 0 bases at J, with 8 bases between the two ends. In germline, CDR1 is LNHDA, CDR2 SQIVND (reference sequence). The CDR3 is CASGQFSYNSPLHF. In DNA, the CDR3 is TGTGCCAGTGGACAGTTCTCCTATAATTCACCCCTCCACTTT.